One and the same sample provided the 9 T cell receptor beta chains below, sequenced in a study of long-term antiretroviral therapy in people with HIV. immunoSEQ v3.0 was run at survey level. The data were produced by immunoSEQ multiplex PCR, yet TCRdb's version contains in-frame clones alone and is incomplete. The sample includes about 11,000 clones, roughly 85% of them seen just once. The material sequenced was unsorted PBMCs, taken 1.2 years after starting antiretroviral therapy. The receptors here all came from a man aged 35-49 years with HIV.

This clone was observed a single time. This chain links TRBV19 with TRBJ1-1, with D possibly being TRBD1 (6 bases). The V and J ends lost 7 bases and 1 base respectively, with 16 bases between them. CDR3 size: 15 residues. CDR1 and CDR2 from the germline V gene are LNHDA and SQIVND (reference sequence). CDR3 in DNA: TGTGCCAGTACCGACCCCAGGGGCCGGAACACTGAAGCTTTCTTT. It specifies CASTDPRGRNTEAFF. Drawing the rest from reference TRBV19 and TRBJ1-1, the complete variable domain is DGGITQSPKYLFRKEGQNVTLSCEQNLNHDAMYWYRQDPGQGLRLIYYSQIVNDFQKGDIAEGYSVSREKKESFPLTVTSAQKNPTAFYLCASTDPRGRNTEAFFGQGTRLTVV.

The rearrangement joins TRBV2 to TRBJ1-2; D ambiguous. With 4 bases removed from V and 7 bases from J, the gap between germline ends came to 10 bases. Germline-derived CDR1 and CDR2 are SNHLY and FYNNEI. This CDR3 region has 12 residues. CDR3 amino acids: CASSVRLSGYTF. The CDR3, as DNA: TGTGCCAGCAGTGTGAGACTTTCTGGCTACACCTTC.

CDR3 protein: CASSYGQGPTEAFF. DNA for the CDR3: TGTGCCAGCAGTTATGGACAGGGGCCCACTGAAGCTTTCTTT. The chain carries TRBV27 and TRBJ1-1, with TRBD1 matching over 9 bases. The V gene's germline CDR1 is MNHEY and CDR2 SMNVEV (reference sequence). V shed 4 bases, J shed 4 bases, and the junction held 4 bases outside the gene matches. The CDR3 length is 14 residues.

This clone has just a few counts. The chain has TRBV11-2 and TRBJ2-2; D possibly corresponds to TRBD2 (5 bases). The ends were cut back, 4 bases at V and 7 bases at J, with 13 bases in the middle. Germline V CDR1 and CDR2: SGHAT, FQNNGV. This CDR3 has 14 amino acids. CDR3 DNA sequence: TGTGCCAGCAGCTCTAGTTATAGCGACGGGGAGCTGTTTTTT. Its translation: CASSSSYSDGELFF.

CDR3 coding DNA: TGTGCCAGCAGCTTACAGCTTTCGACAGGGGCCTATGGCTACACCTTC. Translating gives CASSLQLSTGAYGYTF. V gene TRBV7-9 combines with J gene TRBJ1-2, with TRBD1 matching 8 bases. CDR1 and CDR2 (germline): SEHNR, FQNEAQ (reference sequence). This CDR3 has 16 amino acids. Trimming took 2 bases from V and 4 from J; bases not matched to a gene: 9.

The chain uses TRBV18 and TRBJ2-3; D call uncertain. Trimming cost V 2 bases and J 4 bases, with 4 bases left between them. CDR1 and CDR2 from the germline V gene are KGHSH and LQKENI. This CDR3 is 12 amino acids long. The CDR3 loop is CASSPNPDTQYF. The CDR3 nucleotides read TGTGCCAGCTCACCAAACCCAGATACGCAGTATTTT.

J is TRBJ1-2 and V is TRBV11-2; maybe TRBD1 (5 bases). The CDR3 totals 13 residues. From germline, CDR1 is SGHAT and CDR2 FQNNGV. Trimming removed 0 bases at V and 8 bases at J, with 10 bases between. The CDR3 DNA sequence: TGTGCCAGCAGCTTAGATCGGGGGTTCGGCTACACCTTC. It specifies CASSLDRGFGYTF.

The chain links TRBV4-3 to TRBJ1-6; 9 bases are shared with TRBD1. Trimming took 0 bases from V and 4 from J; bases not matched to a gene: 4. The CDR3 contains 17 residues. The V gene's germline CDR1 is LGHNA and CDR2 YSLEER. CDR3 in amino acids: CASSQDGGQGYNSPLHF. CDR3 bases: TGCGCCAGCAGCCAAGATGGGGGACAGGGATATAATTCACCCCTCCACTTT.

This rearrangement joins TRBV29-1 to TRBJ1-2; weak D call: TRBD1 (6 bases). The ends were cut back, 6 bases at V and 8 bases at J, with 13 bases in the middle. CDR1 SQVTM and CDR2 ANQGSEA come from the germline V gene. This CDR3 comprises 11 residues. The CDR3 reads CSVSGARGYTF. CDR3 DNA: TGCAGCGTGTCAGGGGCTCGGGGCTACACCTTC.